Below are 4 T cell receptor beta chains sequenced from a single sample in a study of blood T cell repertoires in COVID-19. Some clones are missing from TCRdb's copy, which holds only in-frame ones; the method was immunoSEQ multiplex PCR. The table includes a few hundred thousand clones, nearly 90% detected once. Input material: peripheral blood. The receptors originated from a woman between 18 and 29 years old who had recovered from COVID-19.

The gene calls are TRBV18 and TRBJ2-7; weak D call: TRBD1 (5 bases). The CDR3 length is 15 residues. Germline loops: CDR1 KGHSH, CDR2 LQKENI. The V and J ends lost 2 bases and 6 bases respectively, with 17 bases between them. The CDR3 DNA sequence: TGTGCCAGCTCACCATTCCCAGGGAAGGTTGGCGAGCAGTACTTC. Protein product: CASSPFPGKVGEQYF.

This rearrangement joins TRBV5-1 to TRBJ1-1; possible D gene TRBD1, 5 bases. CDR1 and CDR2 (germline): SGHRS, YFSETQ. This CDR3 region has 14 residues. Trimming took 5 bases from V and 0 from J, leaving 11 bases between them. The CDR3 protein is CASRSEQVNTEAFF. CDR3 bases: TGCGCCAGCAGGTCCGAACAGGTGAACACTGAAGCTTTCTTT.

The chain recombines TRBV6-2 or TRBV6-3 with TRBJ2-2; D remains ambiguous. Trimming left V 4 bases short and J 3 bases short, with 6 bases between. CDR3 length: 13 amino acids. Germline assignment: CDR1 MNHEY and CDR2 SVGEGT. The DNA for the CDR3 is TGTGCCAGCAGTTTCCGGGACACCGGGGAGCTGTTTTTT. Translated: CASSFRDTGELFF.

Concerning this clone itself: This sample includes further DNA sequences coding for the same CDR3. The V and J genes are TRBV9 and TRBJ2-7; no clear D gene. Germline values: CDR1 SGDLS, CDR2 YYNGEE. The ends were cut back, 0 bases at V and 4 bases at J, with 11 bases in the middle. The CDR3 contains 14 residues. CDR3 in amino acids: CASSVAGSGYEQYF. CDR3 in DNA: TGTGCCAGCAGCGTAGCGGGTAGTGGGTACGAGCAGTACTTC.